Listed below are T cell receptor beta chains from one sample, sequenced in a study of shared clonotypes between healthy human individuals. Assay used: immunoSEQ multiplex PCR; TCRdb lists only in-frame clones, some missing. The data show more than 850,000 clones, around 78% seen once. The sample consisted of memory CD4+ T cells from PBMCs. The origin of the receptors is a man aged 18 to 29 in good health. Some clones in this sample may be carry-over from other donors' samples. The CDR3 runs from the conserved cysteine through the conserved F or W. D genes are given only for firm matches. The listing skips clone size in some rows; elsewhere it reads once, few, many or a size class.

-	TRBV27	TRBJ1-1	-	TGTGCCAGCAGGTCGCCCGGGGGGCCGGTCGCTTTTGAAGCTTTCTTT	CASRSPGGPVAFEAFF
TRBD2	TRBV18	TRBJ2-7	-	TGTGCCAGCTCACCCTTTGGAGCGGGAAACCCCTACGAGCAGTACTTC	CASSPFGAGNPYEQYF
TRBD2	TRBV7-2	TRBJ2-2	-	TGTGCCAGCAGCTTAGGAGGACTAGCGGGATGGACCGGGGAGCTGTTTTTT	CASSLGGLAGWTGELFF
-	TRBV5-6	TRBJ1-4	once	TGTGCCAGCAGCGAACTTGGGGCCGAAAAACTGTTTTTT	CASSELGAEKLFF
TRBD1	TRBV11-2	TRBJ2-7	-	TGTGCCAGCAGCACCCGGGACAGTTCCTACGAGCAGTACTTC	CASSTRDSSYEQYF
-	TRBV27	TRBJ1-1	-	TGTGCCAGCAGTTCCCGGGCCAAAATGAACACTGAAGCTTTCTTT	CASSSRAKMNTEAFF
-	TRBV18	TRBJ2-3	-	TGTGCCAGCTCACGACAACGGGACTTTGAGACGCAGTATTTT	CASSRQRDFETQYF
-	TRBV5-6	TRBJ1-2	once	TGTGCCAGCAGCTTGGTGTCGGGGGGCGGTGGCTACACCTTC	CASSLVSGGGGYTF
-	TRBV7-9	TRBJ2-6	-	TGTGCCAGCAGCTTCGGGGTCTCTGGGGCCAACGTCCTGACTTTC	CASSFGVSGANVLTF
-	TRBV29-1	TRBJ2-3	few	TGCAGCGTTGAATGGGCCTTGGGGAGCACAGATACGCAGTATTTT	CSVEWALGSTDTQYF
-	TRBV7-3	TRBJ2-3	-	TGTGCCAGCAGCTTAAGGGCAGGTAGCACAGATACGCAGTATTTT	CASSLRAGSTDTQYF
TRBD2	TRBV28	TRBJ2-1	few	TGTGCCTCCTTCCCTGGACTAGCGGGACAAATCTCCTACAATGAGCAGTTCTTC	CASFPGLAGQISYNEQFF
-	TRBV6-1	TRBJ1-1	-	TGTGCCAGCAGTGAACAGGCCCGCGTTAACACTGAAGCTTTCTTT	CASSEQARVNTEAFF
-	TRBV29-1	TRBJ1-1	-	TGCAGCGTTGAATCGGTCTTCCAGGGTGGGGATGAAGCTTTCTTT	CSVESVFQGGDEAFF
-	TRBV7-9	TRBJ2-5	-	TGTGCCGCCCAATATAACAGTCATCAAGAGACCCAGTACTTC	CAAQYNSHQETQYF
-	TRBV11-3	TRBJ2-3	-	TGTGCCAGCAGCTTAGACCTACCAGATACGCAGTATTTT	CASSLDLPDTQYF
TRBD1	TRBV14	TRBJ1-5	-	TGTGCCAGCAGCCAAGACGGAGACAGGGGGGGCAATCAGCCCCAGCATTTT	CASSQDGDRGGNQPQHF
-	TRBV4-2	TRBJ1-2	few	TGTGCCAGCAGCCAACCACCGGACGGCTATGGCTACACCTTC	CASSQPPDGYGYTF
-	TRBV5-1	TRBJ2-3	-	TGCGCCAGCAGCTTGGCGGCAGGGAGCACAGATACGCAGTATTTT	CASSLAAGSTDTQYF
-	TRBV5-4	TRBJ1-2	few	TGTGCCAGCAGCCCCCAACCAGGGAGGGAGGACGGCTACACCTTC	CASSPQPGREDGYTF
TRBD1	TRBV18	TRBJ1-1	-	TGTGCCAGCTCACCACTCTCAGGGGGCGTGGGCACTGAAGCTTTCTTT	CASSPLSGGVGTEAFF
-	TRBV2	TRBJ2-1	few	TGTGCCAGCAGTGTTGATCGCGGGACTTACAATGAGCAGTTCTTC	CASSVDRGTYNEQFF